These 2 T cell receptor beta chains were sequenced from one sample in a study of PD-L1 blockade in urothelial cancer. Sequencing was performed with immunoSEQ multiplex PCR; in TCRdb, only in-frame clones are kept and a portion is missing. The sample has 35,000 or so clones; around 33% are singletons. The source was tumor tissue, collected before atezolizumab (anti-PD-L1) treatment. The receptors derive from a man between 60 and 75 years old with urothelial cancer.

The V gene is TRBV30, the J gene TRBJ2-3; D unresolved. CDR1 and CDR2 (germline): GTSNPN, SVGIG (reference sequence). V lost 0 bases, J lost 7 bases, and 8 bases lay in between. The CDR3 is made up of 12 amino acids. The CDR3 DNA reads TGTGCCTGGAGTGTACGACGGAATACGCAGTATTTT. Amino acid sequence: CAWSVRRNTQYF.

The chain joins TRBV30 to TRBJ2-1; D may correspond to TRBD1 or TRBD2 (5 bases each). Looked up from germline, CDR1 is GTSNPN and CDR2 is SVGIG (reference sequence). The CDR3 length is 14 residues. Trimming shortened V by 5 bases and J by 9 bases, and 20 bases separated the two germline ends. In DNA form, the CDR3 reads TGTGCCTGGTTCCGGGGCGAAGAGGTAATTGAGCAGTTCTTC. Amino acids: CAWFRGEEVIEQFF.